These T cell receptor beta chains were read from a single sample in a study of T-cell memory formation after mild COVID-19. TCRdb ran MiXCR on the 5' RACE reads and lists one entry per CDR3 protein. Here the sample spans 300,000 to 400,000 distinct CDR3 sequences, 28% being singletons. Sequenced sample: PBMCs or a T cell subset sorted from them (not recorded which). The receptors shown here come from an adult woman who had mild COVID-19 (a few samples of this study predate the infection). Cell type and time point are not known. Both conserved end residues are part of each CDR3. The D gene is left open where the match is weak. Clone sizes are given selectively: once, few, many, or a class where the clone is expanded.

CDR3 protein	CDR3 DNA	clone size	J gene	D gene	V gene
CASSQGPVREQFF	TGTGCCAGCAGTCAAGGGCCCGTGAGGGAGCAGTTCTTC	-	TRBJ2-1	-	TRBV6-2/TRBV6-3
CASSWGVGGSYEQYF	TGTGCCAGCAGTTGGGGAGTGGGAGGGTCATACGAGCAGTACTTC	-	TRBJ2-7	TRBD2	TRBV9
CASSEAAALKPQHF	TGTGCCAGCAGTGAAGCGGCGGCCCTAAAGCCCCAGCATTTT	-	TRBJ1-5	-	TRBV2
CASRGRAEAFF	TGTGCCAGCAGGGGAAGAGCTGAAGCTTTCTTT	few	TRBJ1-1	-	TRBV12-3/TRBV12-4
CASSTPSGRALEQYF	TGTGCCAGCAGTACTCCTAGCGGGAGGGCCCTCGAGCAGTACTTC	few	TRBJ2-7	TRBD2	TRBV12-3/TRBV12-4
CSVDGEGYEQYF	TGCAGCGTTGACGGGGAAGGATACGAGCAGTACTTC	-	TRBJ2-7	-	TRBV29-1
CASSLKSMGQGGYEQYF	TGTGCCAGCAGCTTAAAATCCATGGGACAGGGAGGCTACGAGCAGTACTTC	few	TRBJ2-7	TRBD1	TRBV7-6
CSARDQLAGGPSSYNEQFF	TGCAGTGCTAGAGATCAACTAGCGGGAGGGCCGAGCTCCTACAATGAGCAGTTCTTC	few	TRBJ2-1	TRBD2	TRBV20-1
CAWSVLNRAGETEAFF	TGTGCCTGGAGTGTCCTAAACAGGGCAGGGGAGACTGAAGCTTTCTTT	-	TRBJ1-1	-	TRBV30
CASSLERAGETQYF	TGTGCCAGCAGCTTAGAGCGTGCCGGGGAGACCCAGTACTTC	few	TRBJ2-5	-	TRBV11-2
CASSVDGRQETQYF	TGTGCCAGCAGCGTAGATGGACGGCAAGAGACCCAGTACTTC	-	TRBJ2-5	-	TRBV9
CASSTRDRNSYNEQFF	TGTGCCAGCAGCACCAGGGACAGGAATTCCTACAATGAGCAGTTCTTC	-	TRBJ2-1	TRBD1	TRBV7-9
CASSDVREGVYEQYF	TGTGCCAGCAGTGATGTGCGGGAGGGGGTCTACGAGCAGTACTTC	-	TRBJ2-7	TRBD2	TRBV2
CASSEFGTYGYTF	TGTGCCAGCAGTGAGTTCGGCACCTATGGCTACACCTTC	few	TRBJ1-2	-	TRBV2
CAGGPDGAQPQHF	TGTGCCGGCGGCCCGGACGGAGCTCAGCCCCAGCATTTT	-	TRBJ1-5	-	TRBV10-3
CASRGKGRGSYNEQFF	TGCGCCAGCCGGGGGAAGGGAAGAGGTAGTTACAATGAGCAGTTCTTC	-	TRBJ2-1	-	TRBV5-1
CASSVDSSYGYTF	TGTGCCAGCAGCGTAGACAGCTCTTATGGCTACACCTTC	-	TRBJ1-2	-	TRBV9
CASSTCRDRRGEQYF	TGTGCCAGCAGCACCTGTCGGGACCGTCGGGGCGAGCAGTACTTC	few	TRBJ2-7	-	TRBV21-1
CASSPLVGRDEQYF	TGTGCCAGCAGTCCTCTTGTGGGTCGCGACGAGCAGTACTTC	few	TRBJ2-7	-	TRBV5-6
CASSLGPSSQGGYGYTF	TGTGCCAGCAGCTTAGGCCCATCCTCTCAGGGGGGCTATGGCTACACCTTC	-	TRBJ1-2	TRBD1	TRBV7-2
CASSATGRGRTGELFF	TGTGCCAGCAGCGCTACGGGCAGGGGGCGCACCGGGGAGCTGTTTTTT	few	TRBJ2-2	TRBD1	TRBV7-9
CASSLAAPPDTQYF	TGCGCCAGCAGCTTGGCAGCTCCTCCAGATACGCAGTATTTT	-	TRBJ2-3	-	TRBV5-1
CASSVGGLGEKETQYF	TGTGCCAGCAGCGTAGGAGGATTGGGGGAAAAAGAGACCCAGTACTTC	-	TRBJ2-5	-	TRBV9
CASSQDVSGSVTGELFF	TGCGCCAGCAGCCAAGATGTTAGCGGGAGTGTCACCGGGGAGCTGTTTTTT	few	TRBJ2-2	TRBD2	TRBV4-3
CASSQDTSGPSPDYEQYF	TGTGCCAGCAGCCAAGATACGAGCGGGCCATCGCCAGACTACGAGCAGTACTTC	-	TRBJ2-7	-	TRBV4-2
CASSLEGQNQPQHF	TGTGCCAGCAGCTTAGAGGGACAGAATCAGCCCCAGCATTTT	-	TRBJ1-5	TRBD1	TRBV7-2
CASSLSLSLSSYEQYF	TGTGCCAGCAGCTTAAGTCTTAGCCTGAGCTCCTACGAGCAGTACTTC	few	TRBJ2-7	-	TRBV7-9
CSARVVRTSGVTDTQYF	TGCAGTGCTAGAGTTGTCCGGACTAGCGGGGTCACAGATACGCAGTATTTT	-	TRBJ2-3	TRBD2	TRBV20-1
CASSESTLPYADTQYF	TGTGCCAGCAGTGAATCCACACTCCCGTACGCAGATACGCAGTATTTT	few	TRBJ2-3	-	TRBV25-1
CASLTGQRNTGELFF	TGTGCCAGCTTGACCGGACAGAGGAACACCGGGGAGCTGTTTTTT	-	TRBJ2-2	-	TRBV12-3/TRBV12-4
CASSFQTGGIEAFF	TGTGCCAGCAGCTTCCAGACAGGGGGCATTGAAGCTTTCTTT	-	TRBJ1-1	TRBD1	TRBV5-6
CASRPGRRAYEQYF	TGTGCCAGCAGACCGGGACGGCGGGCCTACGAGCAGTACTTC	few	TRBJ2-7	-	TRBV6-5
CASSLGADVNTEAFF	TGTGCCAGCAGCTTAGGGGCGGACGTGAACACTGAAGCTTTCTTT	-	TRBJ1-1	-	TRBV11-3
CASSPGQLAKNIQYF	TGTGCCAGCAGCCCGGGACAGTTAGCCAAAAACATTCAGTACTTC	-	TRBJ2-4	TRBD1	TRBV3-1
CASSPQGQGLGAFF	TGTGCCAGCAGCCCACAGGGACAGGGGCTAGGAGCTTTCTTT	-	TRBJ1-1	TRBD1	TRBV7-8
CASSNRNTQYF	TGTGCCAGCAGCAACAGGAATACGCAGTATTTT	few	TRBJ2-3	-	TRBV7-2
CATSLGALQPQHF	TGTGCCACCAGCCTTGGGGCTCTGCAGCCCCAGCATTTT	few	TRBJ1-5	-	TRBV24-1